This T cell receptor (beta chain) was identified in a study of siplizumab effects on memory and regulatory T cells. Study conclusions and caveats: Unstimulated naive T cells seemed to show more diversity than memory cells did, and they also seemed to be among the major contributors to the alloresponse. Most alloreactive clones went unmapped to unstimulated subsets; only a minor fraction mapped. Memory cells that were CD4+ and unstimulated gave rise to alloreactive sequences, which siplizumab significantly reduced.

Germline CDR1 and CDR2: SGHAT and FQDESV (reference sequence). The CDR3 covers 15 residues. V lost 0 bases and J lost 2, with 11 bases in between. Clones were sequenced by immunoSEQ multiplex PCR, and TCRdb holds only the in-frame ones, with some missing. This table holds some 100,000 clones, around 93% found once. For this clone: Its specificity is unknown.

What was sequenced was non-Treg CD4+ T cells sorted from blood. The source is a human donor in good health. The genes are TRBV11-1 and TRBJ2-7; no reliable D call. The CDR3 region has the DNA TGTGCCAGCAGCTTAGCCCCAGGTTCTGCCTACGAGCAGTACTTC. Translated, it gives CASSLAPGSAYEQYF. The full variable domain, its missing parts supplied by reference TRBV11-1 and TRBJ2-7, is EAEVAQSPRYKITEKSQAVAFWCDPISGHATLYWYRQILGQGPELLVQFQDESVVDDSQLPKDRFSAERLKGVDSTLKIQPAELGDSAMYLCASSLAPGSAYEQYFGPGTRLTVT.